Each of the 30 T cell receptor beta chains below was sequenced from the same sample in a study of T-cell memory formation after mild COVID-19 (dated by TCRdb to about 2021). Library preparation employed 5' RACE. The data were produced on an Illumina NovaSeq 6000. TCRdb cleaned the public reads at Q25 with fastp, built clones with MiXCR and kept in-frame beta chains. CDR3 protein duplicates are merged, each entry listing the most common genes and DNA. This sample gives under 650,000 distinct CDR3 sequences in total; about 20% of them show up just once. The ten largest clones capture around 12% of the sample. Sequenced input: PBMCs or a T cell subset sorted from them (not recorded which). Every receptor here comes from an adult woman who had mild COVID-19 (a few samples of this study predate the infection). The sample titles of this study are shuffled in the database, so cell type and time point are left out; the donor was told from shared clones.

This clonotype was seen only a few times. This chain uses TRBV20-1 with TRBJ2-2; D call uncertain. The CDR3 covers 12 residues. Trimming took 4 bases from V and 3 from J, leaving 6 bases between them. Germline V gene data show CDR1 as DFQATT and CDR2 as SNEGSKA (reference sequence). The CDR3 loop reads CSATQDTGELFF. Here the CDR3 DNA reads TGCAGTGCTACTCAGGACACCGGGGAGCTGTTTTTT.

This clonotype was observed a handful of times. This rearrangement joins TRBV30 to TRBJ1-5, with D maybe TRBD1 (6 bases). Between the trimmed V and J ends, which lost 4 bases and 9 bases, there was a span of 13 bases. Germline V CDR1 and CDR2: GTSNPN, SVGIG (reference sequence). The CDR3 length is 12 residues. The CDR3 bases are TGTGCCTGGAAGGGGGGCCCGGGGCCCCAGCATTTT. Its protein is CAWKGGPGPQHF.

In this sample, this clonotype turned up a few times. J is TRBJ2-7 and V is TRBV19; 10 nucleotides line up with TRBD1. Germline trimming cut 2 bases from V and 2 bases from J; bases unmatched to any gene: 6. The CDR3 length is 16 residues. Germline V gene data show CDR1 as LNHDA and CDR2 as SQIVND (reference sequence). This CDR3 is CASSITHGTGAYEQYF. CDR3 nucleotides: TGTGCCAGTAGTATAACTCATGGGACAGGGGCCTACGAGCAGTACTTC.

The sample holds a few counts of this clonotype. The chain combines TRBV18 with TRBJ2-1, with a weak D call TRBD2 (7 bases). Germline values: CDR1 KGHSH, CDR2 LQKENI. Trimming shortened V by 4 bases and J by 8 bases, and 24 bases separated the two germline ends. There are 17 residues in the CDR3. CDR3 DNA: TGTGCCAGCTCACTTCAGCCTAGGGGGGGCTTAAAGGATGAGCAGTTCTTC. It specifies CASSLQPRGGLKDEQFF.

V and J are TRBV7-2 and TRBJ2-5, with 8 bases matching TRBD1. The CDR3 contains 14 residues. Germline V gives CDR1 SGHTA, CDR2 FQGNSA. J lost 9 bases, V lost 5 bases, and 11 bases had no gene match. CDR3 sequence: CASSLPQGAGAQYF. DNA of the CDR3: TGTGCCAGCAGCCTACCGCAGGGGGCTGGGGCCCAGTACTTC.

This clonotype was seen a handful of times. V and J are TRBV12-3 or TRBV12-4 and TRBJ1-1; D is uncertain. Trimming removed 7 bases at V and 4 bases at J, with 7 bases between. The CDR3 is made up of 11 amino acids. The CDR3 coding sequence is TGTGCCAGCACGAAGGGCACTGAAGCTTTCTTT. This translates into CASTKGTEAFF.

This clonotype was seen a handful of times. V gene TRBV24-1 combines with J gene TRBJ2-4; either TRBD1 or TRBD2 may fit D (5 bases each). This CDR3 is built from 17 residues. Germline V gives CDR1 KGHDR, CDR2 SFDVKD. Deletions cut 3 bases from V and 1 base from J, with 15 bases between. The CDR3 bases are TGTGCCACCAGTGATACACGAGGGGCTGGGGCCAAAAACATTCAGTACTTC. It is translated as CATSDTRGAGAKNIQYF.

For the CDR3, the DNA is TGTGCCAGCAGTCCACGAGGAGCGGAGACCCAGTACTTC. Amino acid sequence: CASSPRGAETQYF. The rearrangement joins TRBV12-3 or TRBV12-4 to TRBJ2-5; D not certain. Trimming shortened V by 5 bases and J by 5 bases, and 12 bases separated the two germline ends. This CDR3 region has 13 residues.

V and J are TRBV2 and TRBJ2-6; maybe TRBD1 (5 bases). CDR1 SNHLY and CDR2 FYNNEI come from the germline V gene. The CDR3 totals 14 residues. Trimming left V 6 bases short and J 2 bases short, with 8 bases between. The CDR3 sequence: CASRQGPGANVLTF. CDR3 sequence (DNA): TGTGCCAGCAGGCAGGGTCCTGGGGCCAACGTCCTGACTTTC.

V is TRBV24-1 and J is TRBJ2-1; TRBD2 agrees at 8 bases. From germline, CDR1 is KGHDR and CDR2 SFDVKD. The CDR3 length is 17 residues. Germline trimming cut 5 bases from V and 5 bases from J; bases unmatched to any gene: 13. DNA for the CDR3: TGTGCCACCAGTGCTACCCCGGCTAGCGGGTTTGACAATGAGCAGTTCTTC. Amino acid sequence: CATSATPASGFDNEQFF.

The chain couples TRBV2 to TRBJ1-5; D is perhaps TRBD1 (5 bases). The CDR3 loop spans 16 amino acids. Germline values: CDR1 SNHLY, CDR2 FYNNEI. V lost 4 bases and J lost 7, with 20 bases in between. The CDR3 here is CASSVDGTPGRQPQHF. CDR3 nucleotides: TGTGCCAGCAGTGTCGACGGGACTCCAGGCAGACAGCCCCAGCATTTT.

This clonotype was seen only a few times. This chain uses TRBV21-1 with TRBJ1-5; the table's TRBD1 call for D was not verified on the DNA. TRBV21-1 is tagged as a pseudogene. This CDR3 region has 15 residues. CDR3 sequence: CASSKGGTDIQPQHF. The CDR3 coding sequence is TGTGCCAGCAGCAAAGGTGGGACAGATATTCAGCCCCAGCATTTT.

The rearrangement joins TRBV7-9 to TRBJ2-3; D uncertain. Germline-derived CDR1 and CDR2 are SEHNR and FQNEAQ (reference sequence). CDR3 size: 17 residues. The V end lost 2 bases, the J end lost 0 bases, and 15 bases lay between the germline ends. The CDR3 region is CASSLSGKRLSTDTQYF. For the CDR3, the DNA is TGTGCCAGCAGCTTATCTGGGAAGAGGTTGAGCACAGATACGCAGTATTTT.

Here the CDR3 reads CASSIHRAGPTGELFF. In DNA form, the CDR3 reads TGTGCCAGTAGTATCCATCGAGCGGGGCCCACCGGGGAGCTGTTTTTT. The chain uses TRBV19 and TRBJ2-2, with TRBD2 identical over 7 bases. Germline V gene data show CDR1 as LNHDA and CDR2 as SQIVND (reference sequence). V lost 3 bases and J lost 4; bases outside the gene matches: 8. The CDR3 totals 16 residues.

This clonotype has more than one count but fewer than ten. J is TRBJ2-7 and V is TRBV7-2, with 8 nucleotides matching TRBD2. CDR1 and CDR2 from the germline V gene are SGHTA and FQGNSA. Trimming cost V 1 base and J 4 bases; bases outside gene matches: 12. The CDR3 loop spans 17 amino acids. CDR3 sequence (DNA): TGTGCCAGCAGCTTAGGGACCAGCGGGAGAGGCAGGTACGAGCAGTACTTC. Amino acids: CASSLGTSGRGRYEQYF.

This chain connects TRBV6-2 or TRBV6-3 to TRBJ1-1; TRBD1 agrees at 10 bases. V dropped 2 bases and J dropped 8; count of bases not matched to a gene: 5. The CDR3 is 14 residues long. Germline values: CDR1 MNHEY, CDR2 SVGEGT. The CDR3 DNA sequence: TGTGCCAGCAGTTACGATGGGGGACAGGGGGAAGCTTTCTTT. Protein product: CASSYDGGQGEAFF.

This clonotype showed up just a few times. The chain carries TRBV29-1 and TRBJ1-1; D not certain. The germline V and J ends were trimmed by 2 bases and 4 bases, with 14 bases remaining between them. The CDR3 length is 14 residues. CDR1 is SQVTM and CDR2 is ANQGSEA in the germline V gene. The CDR3 is CSVELHGTFTEAFF. DNA for the CDR3: TGCAGCGTTGAATTACACGGCACCTTCACTGAAGCTTTCTTT.

This clonotype was observed a few times. The genes are TRBV6-6 and TRBJ2-1; D not certain. Deletions cut 0 bases from V and 6 bases from J, with 6 bases between. The CDR3 contains 13 residues. Germline V gives CDR1 MNHNY, CDR2 SVGAGI (reference sequence). CDR3 loop: CASSYSWGNEQFF. Written as DNA, the CDR3 is TGTGCCAGCAGTTACTCGTGGGGCAATGAGCAGTTCTTC.

The V call is TRBV12-3 or TRBV12-4, the J call TRBJ1-2; TRBD1 might be the D (5 bases). V lost 7 bases and J 6 bases, leaving 12 bases between the germline ends. The CDR3 consists of 12 residues. CDR3 sequence reads: CASTTWGDGYTF. CDR3 coding DNA: TGTGCCAGCACTACCTGGGGGGATGGCTACACCTTC.

This clonotype was picked up a small number of times. The genes are TRBV9 and TRBJ2-7; the D is unclear. The V gene's germline CDR1 is SGDLS and CDR2 YYNGEE. CDR3 length equals 14 residues. Trimming took 0 bases from V and 2 from J, leaving 9 bases between them. The CDR3 nucleotides read TGTGCCAGCAGCGTAGACAGCTCCACCTACGAGCAGTACTTC. It codes for CASSVDSSTYEQYF.

This clonotype was observed a handful of times. The genes are TRBV4-3 and TRBJ1-2, with a weak D call TRBD1 (5 bases). The CDR3 consists of 14 residues. The germline gives CDR1 LGHNA, CDR2 YSLEER. V lost 0 bases and J lost 4, with 9 bases in between. CDR3 nucleotides: TGCGCCAGCAGCCAAGACGCAGGGCCCTATGGCTACACCTTC. Translating gives CASSQDAGPYGYTF.

This clonotype was seen more than once but under ten times. The chain combines TRBV29-1 with TRBJ1-1, with D tentatively TRBD1 (5 bases). Germline V gives CDR1 SQVTM, CDR2 ANQGSEA. This CDR3 comprises 10 residues. Trimming removed 7 bases at V and 5 bases at J, with 8 bases between. CDR3 sequence reads: CSAGGTEAFF. DNA of the CDR3: TGCAGCGCCGGGGGGACTGAAGCTTTCTTT.

This clonotype was found a few times. This chain uses TRBV14 with TRBJ2-3, with a tentative D call TRBD2 (6 bases). CDR1 and CDR2 (germline): SGHDN, FVKESK. V lost 4 bases to trimming and J lost 10 bases, with 15 bases between them. The length of the CDR3 is 13 residues. CDR3 protein: CASSRVGGQAQYF. The CDR3 DNA reads TGTGCCAGCAGCCGCGTGGGAGGTCAGGCGCAGTATTTT.

The CDR3 spells CASSQSGKAPQETQYF. Here the CDR3 DNA reads TGTGCCAGCAGCCAATCGGGAAAGGCTCCCCAAGAGACCCAGTACTTC. The chain has TRBV16 and TRBJ2-5; D not resolved. The V end was cut by 0 bases, the J end by 1 base, with 12 bases between. The CDR3 length is 16 residues. Germline V CDR1 and CDR2: KGHSY, FQNENV.

This clonotype appeared a few times. The J gene is TRBJ2-7, the V gene TRBV20-1, with D maybe TRBD1 (5 bases). Germline CDR1 reads DFQATT; CDR2 reads SNEGSKA (reference sequence). This CDR3 comprises 13 residues. The germline V and J ends were trimmed by 2 bases and 3 bases, with 11 bases remaining between them. Written as DNA, the CDR3 is TGCAGTGCTAGACCAGGGTTCGGCTACGAGCAGTACTTC. It encodes CSARPGFGYEQYF.

This clonotype was detected a few times. The chain recombines TRBV6-5 with TRBJ1-1; TRBD1 might be the D (6 bases). Trimming took off 6 bases at V and 4 bases at J, with 15 bases between the two ends. The CDR3 totals 14 residues. Germline V gene lookup returns CDR1 MNHEY and CDR2 SVGAGI. CDR3 bases: TGTGCCAGCAGCAAGGGGGAGAGGACCACTGAAGCTTTCTTT. Its translation: CASSKGERTTEAFF.

V is TRBV7-9 and J is TRBJ1-2; possible D gene TRBD1, 5 bases. This CDR3 has 13 residues. Germline V gene sequence: CDR1 SEHNR, CDR2 FQNEAQ (reference sequence). Trimming pared 5 bases from V and 5 bases from J, leaving 12 bases between. In DNA, the CDR3 is TGTGCCAGCAGCCCGGGACTTACTTATGGCTACACCTTC. Protein product: CASSPGLTYGYTF.

This clonotype has a count of ten or more. The chain is built from TRBV2 and TRBJ2-7, with unresolved D. V lost 6 bases, J lost 4 bases, and 10 bases lay in between. The CDR3 consists of 12 residues. Germline assignment: CDR1 SNHLY and CDR2 FYNNEI. CDR3 residues: CASRGETYEQYF. The CDR3 DNA reads TGTGCCAGCAGGGGCGAGACATACGAGCAGTACTTC.

The chain joins TRBV5-4 to TRBJ2-1, with TRBD1 identical over 8 bases. With 2 bases clipped from V and 14 bases from J, the junction kept 3 bases outside the gene matches. The CDR3 is 11 residues long. Germline V lookup: CDR1 SGHNT, CDR2 YYREEE (reference sequence). For the CDR3, the DNA is TGTGCCAGCAGCTTAGGGACAGGAGAGTTCTTC. This encodes CASSLGTGEFF. Variable domain in full (rest from reference TRBV5-4 and TRBJ2-1): ETGVTQSPTHLIKTRGQQVTLRCSSQSGHNTVSWYQQALGQGPQFIFQYYREEENGRGNFPPRFSGLQFPNYSSELNVNALELDDSALYLCASSLGTGEFFGPGTRLTVL.

This clonotype was observed a few times. The genes are TRBV30 and TRBJ1-2; tentative D call: TRBD1 (6 bases). CDR1 is GTSNPN, CDR2 SVGIG, per germline (reference sequence). The CDR3 loop spans 15 amino acids. V was shortened by 0 bases and J by 5 bases, with 16 bases between the two germline ends. In DNA form, the CDR3 reads TGTGCCTGGAGTGTCCTCAGGGGTGACGGTTATGGCTACACCTTC. As protein: CAWSVLRGDGYGYTF.